This TCR beta chain stems from a study of long-term antiretroviral therapy in people with HIV. Treatment of all HIV participants took place in the United States. The authors ran the immunoSEQ assay, v3.0, at survey level. Clones were read by immunoSEQ multiplex PCR, and TCRdb kept only the in-frame ones, dropping some. The sample has approximately 45,000 clones; about 89% are singletons. The CDR3 is 15 amino acids. CDR1 and CDR2 (germline): LNHNV, YYDKDF (reference sequence). V shed 5 bases and J 4 bases; nucleotides not matched to a gene: 9. This specimen consisted of unsorted PBMCs, obtained 0.1 years before starting antiretroviral therapy. The chain is built from TRBV15 and TRBJ2-7; TRBD1 matches at 9 bases. This TCR was sampled from a woman between 50 and 59 years old with HIV. The CDR3 nucleotides are TGTGCCACCAGCGATAGACGGGACAGGGCGTACGAGCAGTACTTC. This translates into CATSDRRDRAYEQYF. Variable domain in full (rest from reference TRBV15 and TRBJ2-7): DAMVIQNPRYQVTQFGKPVTLSCSQTLNHNVMYWYQQKSSQAPKLLFHYYDKDFNNEADTPDNFQSRRPNTSFCFLDIRSPGLGDTAMYLCATSDRRDRAYEQYFGPGTRLTVT.